Each of the 21 T cell receptor beta chains below was sequenced from the same sample in a study of cytomegalovirus exposure and HLA in healthy donors. Both 60 Vbeta primers and 13 Jbeta primers went into the PCR. TCRdb's copy holds only in-frame clones and misses some; the assay was immunoSEQ multiplex PCR. This sample has approximately 170,000 clones, with roughly four fifths found just once. Sequences were obtained from PBMCs. These receptors were obtained from a man in his fifties in good health and CMV-seropositive.

V gene TRBV19 combines with J gene TRBJ1-5, with TRBD1 matching over 7 bases. The CDR3 runs 18 residues. Germline CDR1 and CDR2: LNHDA and SQIVND (reference sequence). The V segment lost 5 bases and the J segment 0 bases; nucleotides outside the gene matches: 13. The chain's CDR3 is CASSETETGTYSNQPQHF. The CDR3 region has the DNA TGTGCCAGTAGTGAAACTGAGACAGGGACCTATAGCAATCAGCCCCAGCATTTT.

CDR3 sequence (DNA): TGTGCCAGCTGGACCGGGACAGGGTCTCTTGAGCAGTACTTC. Residues: CASWTGTGSLEQYF. The V and J genes are TRBV6-6 and TRBJ2-7; 9 bases fit TRBD1. The germline V gene encodes CDR1 MNHNY and CDR2 SVGAGI (reference sequence). The V segment lost 8 bases and the J segment 7 bases; nucleotides outside the gene matches: 12. The CDR3 is 14 amino acids.

The chain links TRBV29-1 to TRBJ1-1; possible D gene TRBD1, 6 bases. The CDR3 is made up of 14 amino acids. The germline V gene has CDR1 SQVTM and CDR2 ANQGSEA. V lost 0 bases, J lost 1 base, and 9 bases lay in between. The CDR3 sequence is CSVEETGSNTEAFF. The DNA of the CDR3 is TGCAGCGTTGAAGAGACAGGTTCGAACACTGAAGCTTTCTTT.

The V and J genes are TRBV4-1 and TRBJ2-3; tentative D call: TRBD2 (5 bases). Germline V gene lookup returns CDR1 MGHRA and CDR2 YSYEKL. This CDR3 has 16 amino acids. Trimming removed 0 bases at V and 0 bases at J, with 10 bases between. For the CDR3, the DNA is TGCGCCAGCAGCCAAGATAGCGAAAGAAGCACAGATACGCAGTATTTT. It encodes CASSQDSERSTDTQYF.

The V and J genes are TRBV28 and TRBJ2-4, with TRBD2 as a possible D gene (5 bases). Trimming took 2 bases from V and 3 from J, leaving 11 bases between them. CDR1 and CDR2 (germline): MDHEN, SYDVKM. This CDR3 spans 15 amino acids. The CDR3 sequence is CASSLLVEGKNIQYF. CDR3 in DNA: TGTGCCAGCAGTTTACTGGTTGAGGGCAAAAACATTCAGTACTTC.

The CDR3 loop is CASSYGLQPNEKLFF. In DNA, the CDR3 is TGTGCCAGCAGTTACGGGCTGCAGCCTAATGAAAAACTGTTTTTT. This chain links TRBV6-6 with TRBJ1-4; D remains ambiguous. V lost 2 bases and J lost 3, with 10 bases in between. The CDR3 consists of 15 residues. CDR1 is MNHNY and CDR2 is SVGAGI in the germline V gene (reference sequence).

Remarks on this clone: A junction end diverges from the germline sequence, so it may reflect a read error. The gene calls are TRBV9 and TRBJ2-2, with 10 bases matching TRBD2. Germline V lookup: CDR1 SGDLS, CDR2 YYNGEE. CDR3 length: 16 residues. This CDR3 reads CASNVVAGGNTGELFF. DNA for the CDR3: TGTGCCAGCAACGTAGTAGCGGGGGGGAACACCGGGGAGCTGTTTTTT.

CDR3 protein: CASRGGLAGVYNEQFF. CDR3 DNA: TGTGCCAGTAGAGGGGGACTAGCGGGAGTGTACAATGAGCAGTTCTTC. This sequence joins TRBV19 and TRBJ2-1; 14 bases align to TRBD2. V dropped 6 bases and J dropped 4; count of bases not matched to a gene: 5. The germline gives CDR1 LNHDA, CDR2 SQIVND (reference sequence). The CDR3 is 16 residues long. The variable domain in full, with the rest retrieved from reference TRBV19 and TRBJ2-1, is DGGITQSPKYLFRKEGQNVTLSCEQNLNHDAMYWYRQDPGQGLRLIYYSQIVNDFQKGDIAEGYSVSREKKESFPLTVTSAQKNPTAFYLCASRGGLAGVYNEQFFGPGTRLTVL.

This chain links TRBV4-3 with TRBJ1-4, with TRBD1 matching 10 bases. The V and J ends lost 1 base and 0 bases, in that order; junction bases with no gene match: 2. This CDR3 is built from 17 residues. Germline loops: CDR1 LGHNA, CDR2 YSLEER. CDR3 in DNA: TGCGCCAGCAGCCAAGGGACAGGGGGTGCAACTAATGAAAAACTGTTTTTT. Protein sequence: CASSQGTGGATNEKLFF.

The chain is built from TRBV5-8 and TRBJ2-7; no reliable D call. V shed 2 bases and J shed 2 bases, with 2 bases lying between them. The CDR3 runs to 11 residues. Germline assignment: CDR1 SGHTS and CDR2 YDEGEE. CDR3: CASSFTYEQYF. For the CDR3, the DNA is TGTGCCAGCAGCTTTACCTACGAGCAGTACTTC.

The chain is built from TRBV28 and TRBJ1-1; no reliable D call. The CDR3 sequence is 13 residues long. Germline V gives CDR1 MDHEN, CDR2 SYDVKM. V lost 8 bases and J 0 bases, leaving 10 bases between the germline ends. CDR3 protein: CASDRSMNTEAFF. The CDR3 DNA reads as TGTGCCAGCGACCGGAGCATGAACACTGAAGCTTTCTTT.

The chain recombines TRBV14 with TRBJ2-2; D remains ambiguous. V shed 1 base and J shed 7 bases, with 7 bases lying between them. The CDR3 runs to 13 residues. Germline V CDR1 and CDR2: SGHDN, FVKESK. Written as DNA, the CDR3 is TGTGCCAGCAGCCAAGTTTTAGTCGGGGAGCTGTTTTTT. Its translation is CASSQVLVGELFF.

J is TRBJ1-1 and V is TRBV10-2; D uncertain. The CDR3 has 12 residues. The germline V gene encodes CDR1 WSHSY and CDR2 SAAADI. The germline V and J ends were trimmed by 5 bases and 2 bases, with 6 bases remaining between them. The CDR3, as DNA: TGCGCCAGCAGTAGCCAAAACACTGAAGCTTTCTTT. Its translation is CASSSQNTEAFF.

This rearrangement joins TRBV7-8 to TRBJ1-5; possible D gene TRBD1, 5 bases. Trimming took off 0 bases at V and 5 bases at J, with 14 bases between the two ends. Germline V gene data show CDR1 as SGHVS and CDR2 as FQNEAQ. The CDR3 runs 16 residues. The CDR3 region has the DNA TGTGCCAGCAGCTTAGCGGGTCAGGGTCGGTATCAGCCCCAGCATTTT. Protein sequence: CASSLAGQGRYQPQHF.

This clone was seen a handful of times. J is TRBJ1-1 and V is TRBV6-5; 7 bases match TRBD1. The V and J ends lost 11 bases and 3 bases, in that order; junction bases with no gene match: 6. CDR1 is MNHEY and CDR2 is SVGAGI in the germline V gene. CDR3 length: 12 amino acids. The CDR3 DNA sequence: TGTGCCTCCCGTACAGGGGACACTGAAGCTTTCTTT. This sequence encodes CASRTGDTEAFF.

The gene calls are TRBV19 and TRBJ1-4; D unresolved. The CDR3 has 11 residues. The germline V and J ends were trimmed by 5 bases and 12 bases, with 10 bases remaining between them. Germline V gene lookup returns CDR1 LNHDA and CDR2 SQIVND (reference sequence). The CDR3 region is CASSSSRELFF. The DNA for the CDR3 is TGTGCCAGTAGTTCGTCCCGTGAACTGTTTTTT.

The J gene is TRBJ2-2, the V gene TRBV30; D gene ambiguous. The CDR3 consists of 11 residues. The germline gives CDR1 GTSNPN, CDR2 SVGIG (reference sequence). Trimming pared 0 bases from V and 9 bases from J, leaving 5 bases between. The CDR3 DNA sequence: TGTGCCTGGAGTGTCGAGCGGGAGCTGTTTTTT. Encoded protein: CAWSVERELFF.

This chain joins TRBV5-4 and TRBJ2-2; tentative D call: TRBD1 (5 bases). Germline assignment: CDR1 SGHNT and CDR2 YYREEE (reference sequence). The CDR3 consists of 15 residues. With 1 base removed from V and 1 base from J, the gap between germline ends came to 8 bases. The CDR3 sequence: CASSLRQGNTGELFF. The CDR3 DNA is TGTGCCAGCAGCTTGCGTCAGGGGAACACCGGGGAGCTGTTTTTT.

The chain employs TRBV28 and TRBJ2-2; tentatively, D is TRBD2 (6 bases). This CDR3 spans 15 amino acids. Germline CDR1 reads MDHEN; CDR2 reads SYDVKM. The V end was cut by 2 bases, the J end by 3 bases, with 10 bases between. The CDR3 DNA is TGTGCCAGCAGTTTAGGGGACTTATACACCGGGGAGCTGTTTTTT. Amino acids: CASSLGDLYTGELFF.

CDR3 sequence: CASNFGGGSRNTEAFF. DNA for the CDR3: TGTGCCAGCAACTTCGGCGGGGGGAGCAGAAACACTGAAGCTTTCTTT. The chain employs TRBV27 and TRBJ1-1; TRBD1 is a possible D gene (5 bases). Trimming shortened V by 7 bases and J by 2 bases, and 20 bases separated the two germline ends. The CDR3 spans 16 residues. The germline V gene has CDR1 MNHEY and CDR2 SMNVEV (reference sequence).

The chain is built from TRBV2 and TRBJ2-7; 14 bases fit TRBD2. J lost 5 bases, V lost 6 bases, and 3 bases had no gene match. CDR1 and CDR2 from the germline V gene are SNHLY and FYNNEI. CDR3 length: 14 residues. The CDR3 coding sequence is TGTGCCAGCAGGGGGACTAGCGGGAGCCACGAGCAGTACTTC. It codes for CASRGTSGSHEQYF.